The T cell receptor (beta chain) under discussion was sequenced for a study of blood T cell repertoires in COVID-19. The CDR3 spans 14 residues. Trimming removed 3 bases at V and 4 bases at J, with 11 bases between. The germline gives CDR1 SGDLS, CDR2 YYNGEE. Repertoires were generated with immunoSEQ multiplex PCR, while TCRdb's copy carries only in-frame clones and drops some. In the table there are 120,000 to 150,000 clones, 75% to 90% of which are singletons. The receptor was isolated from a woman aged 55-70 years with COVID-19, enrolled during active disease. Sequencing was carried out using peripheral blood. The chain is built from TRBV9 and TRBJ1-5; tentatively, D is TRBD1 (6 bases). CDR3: CASSGRTANQPQHF. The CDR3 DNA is TGTGCCAGCAGCGGGCGGACAGCTAATCAGCCCCAGCATTTT.